This T cell receptor (beta chain) was sequenced during a study of T cells in localized non-small cell lung cancer. The CDR3 consists of 13 residues. Per germline, CDR1 ENHRY and CDR2 SYGVKD. Trimming left V 2 bases short and J 0 bases short, with 2 bases between. Clones were sequenced by immunoSEQ multiplex PCR, and TCRdb holds only the in-frame ones, with some missing. The sample includes some 1,200 clones, approximately 32% of them seen just once. Whole-study findings and limits: Heterogeneity cannot be ruled out, as sequencing used one tumor region only.

This clone came up a few times. Its antigen is not identified. The sequence was collected from a male donor older than 55 with stage I squamous cell lung carcinoma. This chain links TRBV10-3 with TRBJ1-3; D not certain. The specimen was normal lung tissue next to the tumor, collected before any cancer treatment. CDR3 bases: TGTGCCATCAGTGAGCGCTCTGGAAACACCATATATTTT. Encoded protein: CAISERSGNTIYF.